The 3 T cell receptor beta chains below all came from one sample that was sequenced in a study of blood T cell repertoires in COVID-19. TCRdb's copy holds only in-frame clones and misses some; the assay was immunoSEQ multiplex PCR. The sample contains about 55,000 clones, around 83% of which appear only once. Sequenced input: peripheral blood. The receptors derive from a human donor in a cohort sampled during active COVID-19.

This clone showed up just once. V is TRBV27 and J is TRBJ1-5; 7 bases map to TRBD1. CDR1 and CDR2 (germline): MNHEY, SMNVEV (reference sequence). The trim removed 5 bases at V and 4 bases at J, leaving 8 bases unmatched. The CDR3 is made up of 15 amino acids. CDR3 region: CASSRTGERNQPQHF. As DNA, the CDR3 is TGTGCCAGCAGTCGGACAGGAGAAAGGAATCAGCCCCAGCATTTT.

The genes are TRBV6-2 or TRBV6-3 and TRBJ2-5; D perhaps matches TRBD2 (6 bases). Germline CDR1 reads MNHEY; CDR2 reads SVGEGT. The germline V and J ends were trimmed by 5 bases and 1 base, with 11 bases remaining between them. The CDR3 has 14 residues. CDR3 bases: TGTGCCAGCAGTAACCTAGCGCTCCAAGAGACCCAGTACTTC. Translated: CASSNLALQETQYF.

The V gene is TRBV6-1, the J gene TRBJ1-1; D not certain. This CDR3 contains 15 residues. Looked up from germline, CDR1 is MNHNS and CDR2 is SASEGT. Trimming removed 3 bases from V and 0 bases from J, with 11 bases in between. This CDR3 is CASSEDGTMNTEAFF. The CDR3, as DNA: TGTGCCAGCAGTGAGGATGGAACTATGAACACTGAAGCTTTCTTT.